This T cell receptor (beta chain) stems from a study of control samples from healthy donors and cancer patients. TCRdb's copy holds only in-frame clones and misses some; the assay was immunoSEQ multiplex PCR. The table has 70,000 to 75,000 clones, about 94% seen once; the top ten hold around 2.8%. The CDR3 has 15 amino acids. V dropped 1 base and J dropped 8; count of bases not matched to a gene: 10. CDR1 SGHNT and CDR2 YENEEA come from the germline V gene. The clonotype comes from a woman aged 25-40 years in good health. What was sequenced was blood. The chain couples TRBV11-3 to TRBJ1-2; TRBD1 agrees at 7 bases. The CDR3 spells CASSLVPGQPNGYTF. CDR3 DNA: TGTGCCAGCAGCTTAGTTCCGGGACAGCCGAACGGCTACACCTTC.